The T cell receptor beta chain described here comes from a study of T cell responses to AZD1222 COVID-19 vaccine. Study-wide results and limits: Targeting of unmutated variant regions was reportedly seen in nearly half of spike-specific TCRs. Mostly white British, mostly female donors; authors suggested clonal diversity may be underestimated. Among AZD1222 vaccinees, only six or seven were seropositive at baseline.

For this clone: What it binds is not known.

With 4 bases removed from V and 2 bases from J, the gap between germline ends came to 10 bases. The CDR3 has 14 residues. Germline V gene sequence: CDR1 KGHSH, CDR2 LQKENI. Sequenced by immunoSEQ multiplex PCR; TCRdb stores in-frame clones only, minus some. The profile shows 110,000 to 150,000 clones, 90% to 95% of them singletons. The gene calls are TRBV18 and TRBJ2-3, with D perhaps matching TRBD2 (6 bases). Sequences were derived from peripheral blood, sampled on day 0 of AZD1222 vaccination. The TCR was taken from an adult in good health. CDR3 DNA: TGTGCCAGCTCACGCGGGGTGTTCACAGATACGCAGTATTTT. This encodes CASSRGVFTDTQYF.